These T cell receptor beta chains were read from a single sample in a study of blood T cells in healthy people across ages. TCRdb re-derived calls from the 5' RACE reads in MiXCR, one entry per CDR3 protein. The sample includes under 1 million distinct CDR3 sequences, under 45% of them seen just once. Material: blood. The receptor set was obtained from a man aged 60 to 69 in good health. The CDR3 runs from the conserved cysteine through the conserved F or W. Each record gives: D gene, V gene, clone size, J gene, CDR3 protein, CDR3 DNA. D genes are given only for firm matches. The listing skips clone size in some rows; elsewhere it reads once, few, many or a size class.

>TRBD2|TRBV11-1|NA|TRBJ2-1
CASSLSGGPAEQFF
TGTGCCAGCAGCCTTAGCGGGGGGCCCGCTGAGCAGTTCTTC
>NA|TRBV12-3/TRBV12-4|NA|TRBJ2-7
CASRGNYEQYF
TGTGCCAGCAGGGGGAATTACGAGCAGTACTTC
>NA|TRBV11-2|few|TRBJ1-2
CASSERSNYGYTF
TGTGCCAGCAGCGAAAGGAGTAACTATGGCTACACCTTC
>NA|TRBV29-1|few|TRBJ2-3
CSVELGSTDTQYF
TGCAGCGTTGAATTGGGAAGCACAGATACGCAGTATTTT
>TRBD1|TRBV2|NA|TRBJ2-3
CASSLNYRGADTQYF
TGTGCCAGCAGCCTGAATTACAGGGGGGCCGATACGCAGTATTTT
>TRBD1|TRBV5-1|NA|TRBJ1-6
CASSWDRGGNSPLHF
TGCGCCAGCAGCTGGGACAGGGGGGGCAATTCACCCCTCCACTTT
>NA|TRBV5-6|few|TRBJ1-1
CASSSGTKAFF
TGTGCCAGCAGCTCCGGGACCAAAGCTTTCTTT
>NA|TRBV7-2|NA|TRBJ2-5
CASSLRYGQETQYF
TGTGCCAGCAGCTTAAGGTACGGACAAGAGACCCAGTACTTC
>NA|TRBV11-2|NA|TRBJ2-7
CASSAFTDRNSYEQYF
TGTGCCAGCAGCGCATTTACCGACAGGAACTCCTACGAGCAGTACTTC
>TRBD1|TRBV29-1|few|TRBJ2-3
CSETGARSDTQYF
TGCAGCGAGACAGGGGCGAGGTCAGATACGCAGTATTTT
>TRBD2|TRBV20-1|NA|TRBJ2-5
CSARRGGPETQYF
TGCAGTGCTAGACGGGGGGGGCCGGAGACCCAGTACTTC
>NA|TRBV5-1|NA|TRBJ2-5
CAGSHAQVGRETQYF
TGCGCCGGCAGCCACGCTCAAGTGGGGCGAGAGACCCAGTACTTC
>TRBD1|TRBV9|once|TRBJ1-6
CASSPSGTGHNSPLHF
TGTGCCAGCAGCCCTTCCGGGACAGGCCATAATTCACCCCTCCACTTT
>TRBD1|TRBV20-1|NA|TRBJ1-1
CSARIPGQKNTEAFF
TGCAGTGCTAGGATTCCGGGACAGAAAAACACTGAAGCTTTCTTT
>NA|TRBV5-1|NA|TRBJ2-1
CASSGDDRRYNEQFF
TGCGCCAGCAGCGGGGACGACAGGAGATACAATGAGCAGTTCTTC
>NA|TRBV7-2|NA|TRBJ2-1
CASSPLGGATYNEQFF
TGTGCCAGCAGCCCCCTGGGGGGGGCGACCTACAATGAGCAGTTCTTC
>NA|TRBV24-1|NA|TRBJ2-5
CATSVLDEQYF
TGTGCCACCAGCGTCTTGGATGAGCAGTACTTC
>TRBD1|TRBV20-1|NA|TRBJ1-5
CSARTGEINQPQHF
TGCAGTGCGAGGACAGGGGAAATCAATCAGCCCCAGCATTTT
>NA|TRBV18|NA|TRBJ1-4
CASSPQGRNEKLFF
TGTGCCAGCTCACCGCAGGGGAGGAATGAAAAACTGTTTTTT
>TRBD1|TRBV14|NA|TRBJ1-3
CASSHQDRISGNTIYF
TGTGCCAGCAGCCACCAGGACAGGATCTCTGGAAACACCATATATTTT
>NA|TRBV29-1|few|TRBJ2-4
CSGHTGNKNIQYF
TGCAGCGGACACACAGGGAACAAAAACATTCAGTACTTC
>TRBD1|TRBV7-2|NA|TRBJ2-3
CARSLRPLGQGTDTQYF
TGTGCCCGCAGCTTAAGACCCCTGGGACAGGGCACAGATACGCAGTATTTT
>TRBD2|TRBV6-2/TRBV6-3|NA|TRBJ2-1
CASSYEAGGLYNEQFF
TGTGCCAGCAGTTATGAAGCGGGGGGGCTCTACAATGAGCAGTTCTTC
>NA|TRBV12-3/TRBV12-4|NA|TRBJ2-7
CASSQVGSVHEQYF
TGTGCCAGCAGTCAGGTGGGGAGCGTGCACGAGCAGTACTTC
>TRBD1|TRBV7-4|many|TRBJ1-5
CASSLGQGASQPQHF
TGTGCCAGCAGCTTAGGGCAGGGGGCTAGCCAGCCCCAGCATTTT
>NA|TRBV6-5|NA|TRBJ2-5
CASSYSIGASAGTYQETQYF
TGTGCCAGCAGTTACTCGATCGGGGCTAGCGCGGGGACGTACCAAGAGACCCAGTACTTC
>NA|TRBV6-5|once|TRBJ1-1
CASSPPGRNAEAFF
TGTGCCAGCAGCCCCCCGGGACGGAACGCTGAAGCTTTCTTT
>NA|TRBV13|NA|TRBJ1-4
CASSLTGSEEVEKLFF
TGTGCCAGCAGCTTGACAGGATCCGAAGAAGTGGAAAAACTGTTTTTT
>NA|TRBV5-1|NA|TRBJ2-5
CASRSNLMGQETQYF
TGCGCCAGCAGGTCTAATCTGATGGGTCAAGAGACCCAGTACTTC
>NA|TRBV5-1|NA|TRBJ2-7
CASSATIGQFDNEQYF
TGCGCCAGCAGCGCAACAATTGGACAGTTTGACAATGAGCAGTACTTC
>NA|TRBV12-3/TRBV12-4|NA|TRBJ1-2
CASSLEGLGYTF
TGTGCCAGCAGTTTGGAAGGCCTCGGCTACACCTTC
>NA|TRBV12-3/TRBV12-4|NA|TRBJ2-7
CASSLQQAYEQYF
TGTGCCAGCAGTTTACAGCAGGCTTACGAGCAGTACTTC
>TRBD1|TRBV5-1|NA|TRBJ2-7
CASSFLGQPYEQYF
TGCGCCAGCAGCTTTCTGGGACAGCCGTACGAGCAGTACTTC
>TRBD2|TRBV28|once|TRBJ2-1
CASSSPGTSGSSLNGEQFF
TGTGCCAGCAGTTCCCCCGGGACTAGCGGGAGCTCCCTCAATGGCGAGCAGTTCTTC